This T cell receptor beta chain came from a study of T cell changes during pregnancy in multiple sclerosis. TCRdb keeps only in-frame clones here, not all; method: immunoSEQ multiplex PCR. The table has 90,000 to 120,000 clones, roughly 90% seen once. Germline V gene sequence: CDR1 SGHNT, CDR2 YENEEA. This CDR3 region has 11 residues. V was shortened by 3 bases and J by 7 bases, with 7 bases between the two germline ends. This clonotype originated in a female donor in good health, enrolled as a control in a pregnancy study. Sequencing used peripheral blood, obtained in the third trimester of pregnancy. The gene calls are TRBV11-3 and TRBJ2-7; no clear D. The CDR3 coding sequence is TGTGCCAGCAGCTTTCAGTTGGAGCAGTACTTC. This codes for CASSFQLEQYF. Drawing the rest from reference TRBV11-3 and TRBJ2-7, the complete variable domain is EAGVVQSPRYKIIEKKQPVAFWCNPISGHNTLYWYLQNLGQGPELLIRYENEEAVDDSQLPKDRFSAERLKGVDSTLKIQPAELGDSAVYLCASSFQLEQYFGPGTRLTVT.